The rows below give T cell receptor beta chains drawn from one sample of a study of OX40 agonist ivuxolimab in advanced cancers. Assay: immunoSEQ multiplex PCR; the TCRdb copy retains only in-frame clones and omits some. The sample holds about 60,000 clones, 80% to 90% seen once. The source material was CD4+ or CD8+ T cells sorted from blood, sampled in a trial of the OX40 agonist ivuxolimab. Receptor source: an adult with an advanced solid tumor such as melanoma, head and neck, liver or kidney cancer. Both conserved end residues are part of each CDR3. Each record gives: D gene, V gene, clone size, J gene, CDR3 DNA, CDR3 protein. D genes are given only for firm matches. Not every row has a clone size; where given, it reads once, few, many or a size class.

-	TRBV6-5	-	TRBJ1-5	TGTGCCAGCAGTTACAACTCCAAAAATCAGCCCCAGCATTTT	CASSYNSKNQPQHF
TRBD1	TRBV5-1	-	TRBJ2-7	TGCGCCAGCAGCCAGCAGGGGGCGAACTACGAGCAGTACTTC	CASSQQGANYEQYF
-	TRBV6-1	-	TRBJ1-2	TGTGCCAGCAGTGAAGGGGGAAATACCTATGGCTACACCTTC	CASSEGGNTYGYTF
-	TRBV9	-	TRBJ2-7	TGTGCCAGCAGCGTAGAATTAGGGAACGAGCAGTACTTC	CASSVELGNEQYF
-	TRBV19	-	TRBJ1-5	TGTGCCAGTACCAGGGATGTAGGTCAGCCCCAGCATTTT	CASTRDVGQPQHF
-	TRBV4-3	-	TRBJ2-6	TGCGCCAGCAGCCTCCTAAGCGGATCTGGGGCCAACGTCCTGACTTTC	CASSLLSGSGANVLTF
-	TRBV6-1	-	TRBJ1-4	TGTGCCAGCAGATTAGACAGCGGTAATGAAAAACTGTTTTTT	CASRLDSGNEKLFF
-	TRBV28	once	TRBJ1-1	TGTGCCAGCAGCCTCCCGGGGGCGGGAGAGAACACTGAAGCTTTCTTT	CASSLPGAGENTEAFF
-	TRBV5-1	-	TRBJ2-5	TGCGCCAGCAGCTTGGGTGTCTCACTTCAAGAGACCCAGTACTTC	CASSLGVSLQETQYF
-	TRBV20-1	-	TRBJ2-7	TGCAGTGCTAGAGTTTCCTACGAGCAGTACTTC	CSARVSYEQYF
TRBD2	TRBV5-1	-	TRBJ2-7	TGCGCCAGCGGGCTAGCGGGGGGATCAGCCTACGAGCAGTACTTC	CASGLAGGSAYEQYF
-	TRBV19	-	TRBJ1-1	TGTGCCAGTAGTCCCTCCCCTGGGACGAACACTGAAGCTTTCTTT	CASSPSPGTNTEAFF
-	TRBV7-9	-	TRBJ1-1	TGTGCCAGCAGCGGTGAACAGGGCGCGAGCACTGAAGCTTTCTTT	CASSGEQGASTEAFF
TRBD1	TRBV2	-	TRBJ2-7	TGTGCCAGCAGTCAAGGACAGGAACCGTACGAGCAGTACTTC	CASSQGQEPYEQYF
-	TRBV18	-	TRBJ1-1	TGTGCCAGCTCACCACTCGCAGGTCAGGCTGAAGCTTTCTTT	CASSPLAGQAEAFF
-	TRBV4-1	once	TRBJ1-5	TGCGCCAGCAGCCAAGTCCCAGGGGCCTCGGGGAGCAATCAGCCCCAGCATTTT	CASSQVPGASGSNQPQHF
TRBD1	TRBV7-2	-	TRBJ1-2	TGTGCCAGCAGCTTGGAGGGGACAGGGGGCACTGGCTACACCTTC	CASSLEGTGGTGYTF
TRBD2	TRBV4-1	-	TRBJ2-5	TGCGCCAGCAGTCGCGGGGGGCGGGAAGAGACCCAGTACTTC	CASSRGGREETQYF
-	TRBV15	-	TRBJ1-2	TGTGCCACCAGCAGCGGCCTAAGTGTCTATGGCTACACCTTC	CATSSGLSVYGYTF
TRBD1	TRBV27	few	TRBJ1-2	TGTGCCAGCAGGGGACAGGAGGGGACCTATGGCTACACCTTC	CASRGQEGTYGYTF
-	TRBV7-8	-	TRBJ2-7	TGTGCCAGCAGCTTAAGAGCGTACGAGCAGTACTTC	CASSLRAYEQYF
-	TRBV20-1	few	TRBJ1-1	TGCAGTGCTGGAAAGACAGTGGAAGCTTTCTTT	CSAGKTVEAFF
-	TRBV6-5	-	TRBJ2-5	TGTGCCAGCAGTTACTCGACCGGGAGCCCTCAAGAGACCCAGTACTTC	CASSYSTGSPQETQYF
TRBD1	TRBV5-5	-	TRBJ1-1	TGTGCCAGCAGCCTCTCAGGGGGAAAGGGGACTGAAGCTTTCTTT	CASSLSGGKGTEAFF
TRBD2	TRBV19	-	TRBJ2-1	TGTGCCAGTAGAAAGCGGGAGGGCCGGGGAGAGGGTCACAATGAGCAGTTCTTC	CASRKREGRGEGHNEQFF
-	TRBV11-2	-	TRBJ2-7	TGTGCCAGCAGCTTGGAGACAGCCAAATCCTACGAGCAGTACTTC	CASSLETAKSYEQYF
-	TRBV5-1	-	TRBJ2-2	TGCGCCAGCAGCTTGGCCGGGGCGTCGGGTGGGGAGCTGTTTTTT	CASSLAGASGGELFF
TRBD1	TRBV20-1	-	TRBJ1-2	TGCAGTGCTGGCGGACAGGATGGCTACACCTTC	CSAGGQDGYTF
-	TRBV7-2	-	TRBJ2-1	TGTGCCAGCAGCTTAAGAGGAACGGGGAATGAGCAGTTCTTC	CASSLRGTGNEQFF
-	TRBV5-1	once	TRBJ1-2	TGCGCCAGCAGCTGGAACGGGGAATATGGCTACACCTTC	CASSWNGEYGYTF
-	TRBV2	-	TRBJ2-7	TGTGCCAGCAGAAAATCAGGGCCCCCCTACGAGCAGTACTTC	CASRKSGPPYEQYF
TRBD1	TRBV6-5	once	TRBJ1-3	TGTGCCAGCAGGGACAGGCGCGGCACTGGAAGCACCATATATTTT	CASRDRRGTGSTIYF
TRBD1	TRBV5-5	-	TRBJ1-3	TGTGCCAGCAGCGGGGACAGAGTACCTGGAAACACCATATATTTT	CASSGDRVPGNTIYF
TRBD2	TRBV19	-	TRBJ2-3	TGTGCCAGTAGTAGACTAGCAGCCACAGATACGCAGTATTTT	CASSRLAATDTQYF
-	TRBV4-1	-	TRBJ2-7	TGCGCCAGCAGCCAATTACCCCCCCCTAGCCACTACGAGCAGTACTTC	CASSQLPPPSHYEQYF
-	TRBV5-8	-	TRBJ2-5	TGTGCCAGCAGCGTAGGGGCCGGGACACTTCAAGAGACCCAGTACTTC	CASSVGAGTLQETQYF
-	TRBV5-4	once	TRBJ1-2	TGTGCCAGCAGCCTGGACAGCTCTAACTATGGCTACACCTTC	CASSLDSSNYGYTF
-	TRBV5-1	-	TRBJ2-7	TGCGCCAGCAGCTCAACCGGGACGGAAACCTACGAGCAGTACTTC	CASSSTGTETYEQYF
-	TRBV19	-	TRBJ1-1	TGTGCCAGTAGTAAAGTGGTGGACACTGAAGCTTTCTTT	CASSKVVDTEAFF
TRBD2	TRBV14	-	TRBJ2-1	TGTGCCAGCAGCCGGACTAGCGGGAGTGAGCAGTTCTTC	CASSRTSGSEQFF